The sequence of this T cell receptor beta chain was determined in a study of T cells in Graves' hyperthyroidism and ophthalmopathy. Amplification of TCR beta CDR3 regions was performed using RNA transcripts as template. Researchers ran a first-round RT-PCR on the TCR CDR3 using the HTBI primer set. TCRdb re-called the multiplex PCR reads through MiXCR, storing one row per CDR3 protein. The data hold approximately 600,000 distinct CDR3 sequences, with more than 20% observed a single time. The sequence was obtained from a man under 40 with Graves' ophthalmopathy. The material sequenced was blood.

The CDR3: CASGSPTSIRQFF. The CDR3 DNA follows: TGTGCTAGTGGTTCGCCGACTTCGATCCGGCAGTTCTTC. This chain uses TRBV12-5 with TRBJ2-1; unclear D gene. V lost 4 bases to trimming and J lost 12 bases, with 16 bases between them. Germline CDR1 LGHNT, CDR2 FRNRAP. The CDR3 sequence is 13 residues long.